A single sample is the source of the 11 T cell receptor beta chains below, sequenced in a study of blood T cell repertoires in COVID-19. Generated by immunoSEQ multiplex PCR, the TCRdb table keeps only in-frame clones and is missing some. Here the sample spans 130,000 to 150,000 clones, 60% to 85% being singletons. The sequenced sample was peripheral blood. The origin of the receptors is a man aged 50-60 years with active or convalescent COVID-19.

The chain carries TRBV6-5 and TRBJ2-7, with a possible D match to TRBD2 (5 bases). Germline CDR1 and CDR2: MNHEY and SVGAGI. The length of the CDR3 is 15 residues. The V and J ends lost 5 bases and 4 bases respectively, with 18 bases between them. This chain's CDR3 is CASSPARGSGYEQYF. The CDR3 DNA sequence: TGTGCCAGCAGTCCGGCTCGAGGGTCGGGGTACGAGCAGTACTTC.

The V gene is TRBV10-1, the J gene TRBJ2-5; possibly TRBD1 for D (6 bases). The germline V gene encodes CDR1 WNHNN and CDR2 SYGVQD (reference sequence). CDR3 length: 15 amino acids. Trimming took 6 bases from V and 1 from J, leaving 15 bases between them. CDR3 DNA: TGCGCCAGCAGCCGGGACACAAGTGGCCAAGAGACCCAGTACTTC. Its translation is CASSRDTSGQETQYF.

The CDR3 protein is CASSPGVGTGGKLFF. CDR3 sequence (DNA): TGTGCCAGCAGCCCTGGAGTTGGGACCGGGGGAAAACTGTTTTTT. The chain uses TRBV5-8 and TRBJ1-4, with D possibly TRBD1 on 5 matching bases. The CDR3 has 15 residues. CDR1 and CDR2 from the germline V gene are SGHTS and YDEGEE. The V gene lost 4 bases and the J gene lost 10 bases, with 20 bases spanning the gap.

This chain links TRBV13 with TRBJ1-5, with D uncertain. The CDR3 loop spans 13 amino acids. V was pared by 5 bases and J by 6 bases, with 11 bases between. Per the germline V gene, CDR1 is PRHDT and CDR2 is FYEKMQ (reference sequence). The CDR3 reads CASSPGRGQPQHF. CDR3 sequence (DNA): TGTGCCAGCAGCCCCGGACGGGGTCAGCCCCAGCATTTT.

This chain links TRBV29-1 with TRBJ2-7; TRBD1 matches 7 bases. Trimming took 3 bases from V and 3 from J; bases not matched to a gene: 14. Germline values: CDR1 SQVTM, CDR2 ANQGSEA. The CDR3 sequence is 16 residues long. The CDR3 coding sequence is TGCAGCGTTGAGTTTAAGAAGGGACAGACAGACTACGAGCAGTACTTC. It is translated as CSVEFKKGQTDYEQYF.

CDR3 nucleotide sequence: TGTGCCAGCAGTCAACAGGGAAGTGGAACTAATGAAAAACTGTTTTTT. Translating gives CASSQQGSGTNEKLFF. The rearrangement links TRBV5-4 to TRBJ1-4; the D gene is possibly TRBD1 (6 bases). Between the trimmed V and J ends, which lost 5 bases and 1 base, there was a span of 15 bases. Germline loops: CDR1 SGHNT, CDR2 YYREEE (reference sequence). This CDR3 has 16 amino acids.

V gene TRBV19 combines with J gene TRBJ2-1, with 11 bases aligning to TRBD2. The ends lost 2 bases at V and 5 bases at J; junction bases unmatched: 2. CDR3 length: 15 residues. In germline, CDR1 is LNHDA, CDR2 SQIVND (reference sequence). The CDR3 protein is CASSILAGGNNEQFF. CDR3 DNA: TGTGCCAGTAGTATATTAGCGGGGGGGAACAATGAGCAGTTCTTC.

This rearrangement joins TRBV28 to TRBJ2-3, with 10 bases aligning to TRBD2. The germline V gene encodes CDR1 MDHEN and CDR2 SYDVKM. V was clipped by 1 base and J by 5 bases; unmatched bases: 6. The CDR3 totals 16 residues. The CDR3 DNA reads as TGTGCCAGCAGTTTATACAGCGGGAGGGGAATAGATACGCAGTATTTT. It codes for CASSLYSGRGIDTQYF. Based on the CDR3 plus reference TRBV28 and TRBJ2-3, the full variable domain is DVKVTQSSRYLVKRTGEKVFLECVQDMDHENMFWYRQDPGLGLRLIYFSYDVKMKEKGDIPEGYSVSREKKERFSLILESASTNQTSMYLCASSLYSGRGIDTQYFGPGTRLTVL.

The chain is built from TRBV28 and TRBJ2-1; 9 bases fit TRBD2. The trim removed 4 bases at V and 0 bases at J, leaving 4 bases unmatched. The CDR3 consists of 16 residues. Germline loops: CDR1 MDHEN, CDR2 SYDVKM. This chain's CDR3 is CASSSRLADSYNEQFF. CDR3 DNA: TGTGCCAGCAGTTCGAGACTAGCGGACTCCTACAATGAGCAGTTCTTC.

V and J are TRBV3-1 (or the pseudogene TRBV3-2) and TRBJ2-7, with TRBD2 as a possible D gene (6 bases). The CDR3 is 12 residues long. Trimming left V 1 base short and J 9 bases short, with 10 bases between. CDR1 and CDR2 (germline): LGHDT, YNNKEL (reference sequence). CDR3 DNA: TGTGCCAGCAGCCAAGTTTCGGGAGTGCAGTACTTC. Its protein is CASSQVSGVQYF.

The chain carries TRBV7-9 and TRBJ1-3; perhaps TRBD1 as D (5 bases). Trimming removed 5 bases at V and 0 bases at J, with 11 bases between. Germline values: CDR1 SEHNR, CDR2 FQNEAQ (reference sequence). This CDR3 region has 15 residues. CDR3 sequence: CASSTQGSSGNTIYF. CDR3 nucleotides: TGTGCCAGCAGCACGCAGGGTAGCTCTGGAAACACCATATATTTT.